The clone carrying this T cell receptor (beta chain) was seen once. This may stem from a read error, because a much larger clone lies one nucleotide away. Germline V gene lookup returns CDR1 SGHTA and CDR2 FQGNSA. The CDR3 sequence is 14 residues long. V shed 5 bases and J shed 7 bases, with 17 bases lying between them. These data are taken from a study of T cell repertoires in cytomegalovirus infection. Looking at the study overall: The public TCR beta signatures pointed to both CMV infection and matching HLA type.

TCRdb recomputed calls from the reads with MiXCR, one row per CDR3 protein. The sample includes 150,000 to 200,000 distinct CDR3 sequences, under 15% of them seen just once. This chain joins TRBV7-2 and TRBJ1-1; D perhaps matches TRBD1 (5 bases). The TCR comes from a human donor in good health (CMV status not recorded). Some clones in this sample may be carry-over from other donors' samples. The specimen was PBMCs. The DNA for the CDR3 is TGTGCCAGCAGCCCCCAGCTTTCAGGGCTTGAAGCTTTCTTT. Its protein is CASSPQLSGLEAFF.